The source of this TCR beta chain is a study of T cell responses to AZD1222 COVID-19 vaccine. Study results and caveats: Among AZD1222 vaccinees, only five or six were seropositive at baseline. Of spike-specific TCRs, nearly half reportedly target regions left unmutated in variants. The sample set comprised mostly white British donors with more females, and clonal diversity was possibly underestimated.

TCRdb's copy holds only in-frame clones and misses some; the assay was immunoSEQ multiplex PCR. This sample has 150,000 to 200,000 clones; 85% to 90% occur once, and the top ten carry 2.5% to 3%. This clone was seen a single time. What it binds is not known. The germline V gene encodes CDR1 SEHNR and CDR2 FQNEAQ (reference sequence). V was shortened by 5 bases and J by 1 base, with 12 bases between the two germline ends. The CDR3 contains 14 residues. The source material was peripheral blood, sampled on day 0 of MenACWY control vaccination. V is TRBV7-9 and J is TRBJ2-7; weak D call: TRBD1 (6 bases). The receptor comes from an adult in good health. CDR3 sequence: CASSAYRDSYEQYF. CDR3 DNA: TGTGCCAGCAGCGCCTACAGGGATTCCTACGAGCAGTACTTC.